A selection of T cell receptor beta chains follows, all from one sample in a study of cytomegalovirus exposure and HLA in healthy donors. Assay: immunoSEQ multiplex PCR; the TCRdb copy retains only in-frame clones and omits some. In the table there are tens of thousands of clones, roughly 79% of which are singletons. The sample was PBMCs. These receptors were taken from a middle-aged woman in good health and CMV-seropositive. Each CDR3 is given with its conserved first and last residue. Fields, in order: V gene, CDR3 protein.

v_call: TRBV7-9
cdr3_aa: CASSGTAQETQYF

v_call: TRBV2
cdr3_aa: CASSGGGLARNDVQYF

v_call: TRBV4-2
cdr3_aa: CASSQGAGQGAGYTF

v_call: TRBV28
cdr3_aa: CASSSPDRYYGYTF

v_call: TRBV7-9
cdr3_aa: CASSPGQRGSEAFF

v_call: TRBV10-2
cdr3_aa: CASSGGAFEAFF

v_call: TRBV7-8
cdr3_aa: CASSLASYNEQFF

v_call: TRBV5-1
cdr3_aa: CASSLGGTDQPQHF

v_call: TRBV15
cdr3_aa: CATRWTSGSTDTQYF

v_call: TRBV10-3
cdr3_aa: CAISGAGGSYEQYF

v_call: TRBV27
cdr3_aa: CASSQRQGSTEAFF

v_call: TRBV6-5
cdr3_aa: CASSGGSHGGGSQYF

v_call: TRBV30
cdr3_aa: CASMGGQGKNTGELFF

v_call: TRBV19
cdr3_aa: CASSSSSQPQHF

v_call: TRBV6-6
cdr3_aa: CASSYSGQGSLEAFF

v_call: TRBV2
cdr3_aa: CASSEYASSRGPGTQYF

v_call: TRBV6-4
cdr3_aa: CASSDRGTGELFF

v_call: TRBV18
cdr3_aa: CASSPGRRYNEKLFF

v_call: TRBV5-8
cdr3_aa: CASSLTGAGKNIQYF

v_call: TRBV4-1
cdr3_aa: CASSQGPLSSYNEQFF

v_call: TRBV10-1
cdr3_aa: CASSAPTGGQQETQYF

v_call: TRBV5-6
cdr3_aa: CASSPGVDRAKLNYGYTF

v_call: TRBV19
cdr3_aa: CASSSSGTSGDEQYF